These T cell receptor beta chains were read from a single sample in a study of T cells in Graves' hyperthyroidism and ophthalmopathy. TCRdb processed the multiplex PCR reads anew with MiXCR; each CDR3 protein has one entry. Here the sample spans roughly 280,000 distinct CDR3 sequences, over 15% being singletons. The specimen sequenced was blood. These TCRs come from a woman aged 60-75 years with Graves' ophthalmopathy. Each CDR3 is given without its conserved first and last residue. The order of the fields is V gene, D gene, J gene, CDR3 protein. D genes are given only for firm matches.

V gene: TRBV3-1; D gene: TRBD2; J gene: TRBJ2-1; CDR3 protein: ASSQGLAGASGEQF
V gene: TRBV4-2; D gene: TRBD1; J gene: TRBJ2-3; CDR3 protein: ASSLKTGALTDTQY
V gene: TRBV11-2; D gene: NA; J gene: TRBJ2-1; CDR3 protein: ASSLAAGEQF
V gene: TRBV5-6; D gene: NA; J gene: TRBJ2-5; CDR3 protein: ASSLVPQETQY
V gene: TRBV20-1; D gene: TRBD2; J gene: TRBJ2-1; CDR3 protein: SARLSSGRGEQF
V gene: TRBV30; D gene: NA; J gene: TRBJ2-3; CDR3 protein: AWSVQGRTDTQY
V gene: TRBV4-3; D gene: NA; J gene: TRBJ2-7; CDR3 protein: ASSQDYRASSYEQY
V gene: TRBV7-2; D gene: TRBD2; J gene: TRBJ2-1; CDR3 protein: ASSLDSLAGNSYNEQF
V gene: TRBV19; D gene: NA; J gene: TRBJ1-1; CDR3 protein: ASRATDGDTEAF
V gene: TRBV28; D gene: NA; J gene: TRBJ2-2; CDR3 protein: ASSLHLGDTGELF
V gene: TRBV19; D gene: NA; J gene: TRBJ2-5; CDR3 protein: ASSPGQETQY
V gene: TRBV7-2; D gene: NA; J gene: TRBJ1-2; CDR3 protein: ASSLVLGVNYGYT
V gene: TRBV3-1; D gene: TRBD2; J gene: TRBJ2-7; CDR3 protein: AISSGSRHEQY
V gene: TRBV3-1; D gene: NA; J gene: TRBJ1-3; CDR3 protein: ASSLPNTGLSGNTIY
V gene: TRBV7-2; D gene: NA; J gene: TRBJ1-2; CDR3 protein: ASSFVRAYGYT
V gene: TRBV18; D gene: NA; J gene: TRBJ1-1; CDR3 protein: ASSRSTDMGRGTEAF
V gene: TRBV19; D gene: NA; J gene: TRBJ1-6; CDR3 protein: ASSIVARGTADFYNSPLH
V gene: TRBV4-3; D gene: NA; J gene: TRBJ1-4; CDR3 protein: ASSPRPEFNEKLF
V gene: TRBV27; D gene: NA; J gene: TRBJ2-7; CDR3 protein: ASSKVNANEQY
V gene: TRBV5-1; D gene: TRBD2; J gene: TRBJ2-5; CDR3 protein: ASAAVAGEETQY
V gene: TRBV7-2; D gene: NA; J gene: TRBJ1-4; CDR3 protein: ASSPTGGAYEKLF